This TCR beta chain was sequenced during a study of T cell clonality in common variable immunodeficiency (dated by TCRdb to 2014 to 2015). For sequencing, equivalent amounts of genomic DNA were input from CVID and control samples. For every sample, a 60 bp segment covering the rearranged TCRbeta CDR3 region was amplified and then sequenced. The immunoSEQ assay, a bias-corrected multiplex PCR combined with high-throughput sequencing, was used for TCRbeta amplification. In the paper's pipeline: Every unique nucleotide sequence was considered a clone and was annotated with V, D and J genes, copy number and frequency. Sequences were labeled productive if in frame, and non-productive if out of frame or containing stop codons. Clonality was calculated from Shannon's entropy as previously described. The predicted amino acid sequences of productive clones were used to derive the mean CDR3 Kyte-Doolittle hydropathy. The R hclust function was used to hierarchically cluster scaled V gene usage with Manhattan distance and complete linkage. To assess clone sharing by CDR3 amino acid sequence, 12 repertoires per group were resampled over 100 rounds. Repertoires were searched for roughly 70 published EBV-specific and a few hundred published CMV-specific TCRbeta sequences. A couple of CVID samples yielding fewer than 10,000 sequences were excluded from analysis, leaving a few dozen CVID repertoires. TCRdb provides this immuneACCESS table in a form limited to in-frame rearrangements. Some clones are lacking; in checked studies, under half of them reflect an unresolved V gene, and why the rest are absent is not known. D and trimming come from the DNA, and the V and J calls and clone size come from that table. The sample counts under 15,000 clones, each observed more than once. The top ten clonotypes cover more than 5.5% of the sample.

Diagnosis of CVID followed standard criteria, namely serum IgG, IgA and/or IgM below the normal range together with specific antibody deficiency. A total of 44 subjects (approximately 15 female and 29 male; age range roughly 9 to 70 years, mean age around 42) were included in the CVID group. Predominantly Caucasian heritage was noted among both the CVID patients and the healthy controls. All CVID subjects had received replacement immunoglobulin therapy for at least one year at the time of study participation. At blood collection, none of the CVID subjects was ill or on immunomodulatory or immunosuppressive medication. From each donor, roughly 4.5 to 8 ml of heparinized peripheral whole blood was collected. Genomic DNA from adults with common variable immune deficiency (CVID) and from healthy adult controls was the source for sequencing TCRbeta CDR3 repertoires. Diluted blood was subjected to density centrifugation over Hypaque 1077 or Ficoll-Paque for isolation of peripheral blood mononuclear cells. Genomic DNA was obtained from unsorted mononuclear cells through either Qiagen column purification or a centrifugation-based method.

What the work shows at the level of the full study, not this receptor alone: Patient heterogeneity within the CVID cohort put limits on correlating repertoire features with clinical complications. Even though DNA input was equal, the average per sample came to 65,000 to 100,000 unique sequences for controls compared with around 33,000 for CVID samples. CVID TCRbeta sequences reportedly showed fewer deletions and N-nucleotide insertions and lacked highly modified clones with 13 or more V deletions. According to the authors, figuring out what caused the increased clonality in CVID would require sequencing the repertoires of T cell subpopulations. Increased TCRbeta clonality was found in CVID subjects compared with healthy controls (t-test p = 0.018), with the increase being most characteristic of about a third of subjects. CVID subjects shared fewer TCRbeta clones with each other than healthy controls did (p < 0.0001).

Turning to this clone: Its antigen specificity is not known. The read gets to within 3 residues of the CDR3 end, and the germline J gene fills in the rest.

In the germline V gene (reference sequence), CDR1 corresponds to LNHDA and CDR2 to SQIVND. Relative to germline, V is 0 bases shorter and J is 8 bases shorter, with 11 bases between their ends. Taken from cysteine to phenylalanine, the CDR3 has 15 residues. The DNA has 36 bases, all within the CDR3, and is read from base 1. The chain is assembled from TRBV19 and TRBJ1-6; the D gene assignment is ambiguous. The TCR comes from a human donor with common variable immunodeficiency. The sequenced sample consisted of peripheral blood mononuclear cells. The CDR3 reads CASSIEFTQDSPLHF. The sequenced part of the CDR3 DNA is TGTGCCAGTAGTATAGAATTTACTCAAGATTCACCC.